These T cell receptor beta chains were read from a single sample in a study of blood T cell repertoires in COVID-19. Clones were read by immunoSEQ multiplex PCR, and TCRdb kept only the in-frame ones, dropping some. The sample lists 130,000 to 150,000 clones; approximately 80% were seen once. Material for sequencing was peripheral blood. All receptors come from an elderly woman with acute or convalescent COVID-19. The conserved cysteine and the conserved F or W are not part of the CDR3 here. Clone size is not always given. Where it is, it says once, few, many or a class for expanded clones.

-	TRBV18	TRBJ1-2	ASSPTGSHYGYT
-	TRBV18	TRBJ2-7	ASSPSQGNPSEQY
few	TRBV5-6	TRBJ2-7	ASSLGRGLVSYEQY
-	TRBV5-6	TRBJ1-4	ASSVEFVAGELF
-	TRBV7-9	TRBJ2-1	ASSLSGSLGNEQF
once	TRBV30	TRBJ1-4	AWDEGTAANEKLF
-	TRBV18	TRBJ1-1	ASSPGEGRDTEAF
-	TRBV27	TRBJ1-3	ASSAQGFRNTIY
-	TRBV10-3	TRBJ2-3	AISGPGLAGGTDTQY
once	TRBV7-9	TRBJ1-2	ASSLLSHSPVST
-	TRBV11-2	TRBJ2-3	ASSLVAGLLDTQY
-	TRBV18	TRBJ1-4	ASSAGTAATNEKLF
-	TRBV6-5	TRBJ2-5	ASSYGRGTETQY
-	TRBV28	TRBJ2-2	ASSLLSGGAPGELF
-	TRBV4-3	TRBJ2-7	ASSQDFGELARGEQY
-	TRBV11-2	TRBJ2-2	ASSLGAGGSGELF
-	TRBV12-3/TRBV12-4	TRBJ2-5	ASSSGETQY